These 26 T cell receptor beta chains were all obtained from the same sample, sequenced in a study of T-cell memory formation after mild COVID-19. TCRdb passed the 5' RACE reads through MiXCR, listing each CDR3 protein once. The sample holds about 310,000 distinct CDR3 sequences; 15% to 20% are singletons and the top ten take around 21%. Sequences were obtained from PBMCs or a T cell subset sorted from them (not recorded which). These receptors all stem from a man younger than 35 who had mild COVID-19 (a few samples of this study predate the infection). Cell type and time point are not known.

This clonotype was detected a few times. The chain couples TRBV2 to TRBJ2-7, with TRBD2 as a possible D gene (5 bases). CDR3 size: 14 residues. The ends were cut back, 3 bases at V and 8 bases at J, with 17 bases in the middle. Looked up from germline, CDR1 is SNHLY and CDR2 is FYNNEI. The CDR3 region has the DNA TGTGCCAGCAGTGACTTTAGGAGGTCGTATCAGCAGTACTTC. Its protein product is CASSDFRRSYQQYF.

The table lists this clonotype with many counts. This chain joins TRBV7-3 and TRBJ2-3; TRBD2 matches 12 bases. The CDR3 runs to 17 residues. Germline V gives CDR1 SGHTA, CDR2 FQGTGA. With V trimmed by 4 bases and J by 1 base, 6 bases remained unmatched. DNA of the CDR3: TGTGCCAGCAGCTCGCGACTAGCGGGGGACCGCACAGATACGCAGTATTTT. Translation: CASSSRLAGDRTDTQYF.

The J gene is TRBJ2-1, the V gene TRBV11-1; 7 nucleotides line up with TRBD1. V was clipped by 5 bases and J by 3 bases; unmatched bases: 7. CDR1 SGHAT and CDR2 FQDESV come from the germline V gene (reference sequence). The CDR3 is 15 amino acids. Here the CDR3 DNA reads TGTGCCAGCAGCGCTCCGGGACAGAACTACAATGAGCAGTTCTTC. Protein: CASSAPGQNYNEQFF. The entire variable domain, with the rest obtained from reference TRBV11-1 and TRBJ2-1, is as follows: EAEVAQSPRYKITEKSQAVAFWCDPISGHATLYWYRQILGQGPELLVQFQDESVVDDSQLPKDRFSAERLKGVDSTLKIQPAELGDSAMYLCASSAPGQNYNEQFFGPGTRLTVL.

The chain joins TRBV6-2 or TRBV6-3 to TRBJ1-1; 7 positions match TRBD1. CDR3 length: 16 amino acids. V trimming: 4 bases; J trimming: 2 bases; junction bases outside the gene matches: 10. Germline V gene sequence: CDR1 MNHEY, CDR2 SVGEGT. The CDR3 here is CASSSDRYSINTEAFF. The DNA for the CDR3 is TGTGCCAGCAGTTCGGACAGGTACTCGATCAACACTGAAGCTTTCTTT.

This chain uses TRBV14 with TRBJ2-5; D remains unclear. Germline lookup yields CDR1 SGHDN and CDR2 FVKESK. The CDR3 is made up of 14 amino acids. Trimming stripped 4 bases from V and 5 bases from J, with 14 bases between. Here the CDR3 reads CASSRTHGRETQYF. CDR3 nucleotide sequence: TGTGCCAGCAGCCGCACACACGGTCGGGAGACCCAGTACTTC. The full variable domain, with the rest looked up from reference TRBV14 and TRBJ2-5, is EAGVTQFPSHSVIEKGQTVTLRCDPISGHDNLYWYRRVMGKEIKFLLHFVKESKQDESGMPNNRFLAERTGGTYSTLKVQPAELEDSGVYFCASSRTHGRETQYFGPGTRLLVL.

In nucleotides, the CDR3 is TGCAGTGCTAGAGATCGAGTGCTTGACATTCAGTACTTC. Translated, it gives CSARDRVLDIQYF. This rearrangement joins TRBV20-1 to TRBJ2-4, with unresolved D. Trimming left V 0 bases short and J 8 bases short, with 11 bases between. The CDR3 is 13 residues long. Germline values: CDR1 DFQATT, CDR2 SNEGSKA (reference sequence).

In its sample, this clonotype was seen a few times. The chain has TRBV5-1 and TRBJ2-5, with TRBD1 matching over 7 bases. Germline V gene lookup returns CDR1 SGHRS and CDR2 YFSETQ. The CDR3 consists of 16 residues. V lost 2 bases, J lost 2 bases, and 9 bases stayed unmatched. CDR3 bases: TGCGCCAGCAGCTTTAGGTCGGGGACAGTACAAGAGACCCAGTACTTC. It codes for CASSFRSGTVQETQYF. Combining the CDR3 with reference TRBV5-1 and TRBJ2-5 gives the whole variable domain KAGVTQTPRYLIKTRGQQVTLSCSPISGHRSVSWYQQTPGQGLQFLFEYFSETQRNKGNFPGRFSGRQFSNSRSEMNVSTLELGDSALYLCASSFRSGTVQETQYFGPGTRLLVL.

The sample holds a few counts of this clonotype. The chain carries TRBV20-1 and TRBJ1-5; 9 bases are a match to TRBD1. Germline trimming cut 3 bases from V and 6 bases from J; bases unmatched to any gene: 21. This CDR3 is built from 19 residues. The germline V gene has CDR1 DFQATT and CDR2 SNEGSKA (reference sequence). CDR3 sequence: CSARKFGTGWYRGGQPQHF. The CDR3 region has the DNA TGCAGTGCTAGGAAGTTCGGGACAGGGTGGTACAGAGGAGGTCAGCCCCAGCATTTT.

This clonotype has more than one count but fewer than ten. The chain couples TRBV7-2 to TRBJ2-7, with 7 nucleotides matching TRBD1. This CDR3 region has 16 residues. Germline CDR1 SGHTA, CDR2 FQGNSA. V shed 5 bases, J shed 3 bases, and the junction held 13 bases outside the gene matches. In nucleotides, the CDR3 is TGTGCCAGCAGCCCCCGGGACAGCAAGGATGGCTACGAGCAGTACTTC. Protein: CASSPRDSKDGYEQYF. The full variable domain, rest sourced from reference TRBV7-2 and TRBJ2-7, is GAGVSQSPSNKVTEKGKDVELRCDPISGHTALYWYRQSLGQGLEFLIYFQGNSAPDKSGLPSDRFSAERTGGSVSTLTIQRTQQEDSAVYLCASSPRDSKDGYEQYFGPGTRLTVT.

This clonotype came up a few times. The chain recombines TRBV5-1 with TRBJ2-7; possibly TRBD1 for D (6 bases). V dropped 3 bases and J dropped 7 bases, with 14 bases sitting between them. CDR3 length: 13 amino acids. Germline values: CDR1 SGHRS, CDR2 YFSETQ. CDR3 protein: CASSSAGAREQYF. CDR3 sequence (DNA): TGCGCCAGCAGCTCGGCAGGGGCTCGGGAGCAGTACTTC.

The chain couples TRBV5-1 to TRBJ2-3; 7 bases are shared with TRBD2. This CDR3 has 17 amino acids. The germline V gene has CDR1 SGHRS and CDR2 YFSETQ. The junction had 11 bases not matched to a gene; V was cut back by 3 bases and J by 1 base. The CDR3 nucleotides are TGCGCCAGCAGCTCGCGGGCCGGGCTAGCGGGCACAGATACGCAGTATTTT. As protein: CASSSRAGLAGTDTQYF.

This clonotype has just one count. Germline is not matched at one junction end, which may reflect a read error. The CDR3 here is CARSQERGSNSPLHF. The CDR3 nucleotides are TGCGCCCGCAGCCAAGAGCGGGGAAGTAATTCACCCCTCCACTTT. This chain uses TRBV4-3 with TRBJ1-6, with D hard to call. Germline V gene sequence: CDR1 LGHNA, CDR2 YSLEER. The CDR3 has 15 amino acids.

This clonotype was picked up a small number of times. The J gene is TRBJ2-7, the V gene TRBV6-6; D assignment may be TRBD1 or TRBD2 (6 bases each). V lost 2 bases, J lost 7 bases, and 15 bases lay in between. In germline, CDR1 is MNHNY, CDR2 SVGAGI (reference sequence). The CDR3 consists of 14 residues. DNA of the CDR3: TGTGCCAGCAGTTACACGGGGGCCCGCAGAGAGCAGTACGTC. It encodes CASSYTGARREQYV.

This clonotype has more than one count but fewer than ten. This chain connects TRBV4-1 to TRBJ1-2; D gene uncertain. Trimming pared 0 bases from V and 11 bases from J, leaving 16 bases between. The CDR3 extends over 14 amino acids. Germline lookup yields CDR1 MGHRA and CDR2 YSYEKL. The CDR3 DNA reads as TGCGCCAGCAGCCAAGAAGTAAGGCGGATAGGTTACACCTTC. Its protein is CASSQEVRRIGYTF.

The chain carries TRBV6-6 and TRBJ1-4; D is perhaps TRBD1 (6 bases). The CDR3 length is 14 residues. Germline CDR1 is MNHNY and CDR2 is SVGAGI (reference sequence). V was trimmed by 8 bases and J by 0 bases, leaving 10 bases between them. The CDR3 bases are TGTGCCAGCTACTGGACAGCAACTAATGAAAAACTGTTTTTT. Protein product: CASYWTATNEKLFF.

The chain carries TRBV4-2 and TRBJ1-1, with 8 bases aligning to TRBD1. The CDR3 has 13 amino acids. Unmatched junction bases numbered 4, after V lost 4 bases and J lost 6 bases. CDR1 is LGHNA and CDR2 is YNFKEQ in the germline V gene. The CDR3, as DNA: TGTGCCAGCAGCCCTACAGGGGGTCCTGAAGCTTTCTTT. It encodes CASSPTGGPEAFF.

J is TRBJ2-7 and V is TRBV12-3 or TRBV12-4; 10 positions agree with TRBD2. Unmatched junction bases numbered 9, after V lost 6 bases and J lost 7 bases. The CDR3 extends over 14 amino acids. The CDR3 sequence: CASSPTSGFYEQYF. DNA for the CDR3: TGTGCCAGCAGCCCGACTAGCGGGTTCTATGAGCAGTACTTC.

In this sample, this clonotype turned up a few times. The CDR3: CSARRWTEDNSPLHF. DNA for the CDR3: TGCAGTGCTAGGAGGTGGACAGAGGATAATTCACCCCTCCACTTT. J is TRBJ1-6 and V is TRBV20-1; D is perhaps TRBD1 (6 bases). Trimming took off 3 bases at V and 5 bases at J, with 14 bases between the two ends. CDR1 is DFQATT and CDR2 is SNEGSKA in the germline V gene (reference sequence). The CDR3 spans 15 residues.

The chain employs TRBV20-1 and TRBJ2-2, with 7 bases aligning to TRBD1. The CDR3 sequence is 15 residues long. The V gene's germline CDR1 is DFQATT and CDR2 SNEGSKA (reference sequence). The V segment lost 3 bases and the J segment 3 bases; nucleotides outside the gene matches: 7. This CDR3 reads CSASEGDRDTGELFF. CDR3 nucleotide sequence: TGCAGTGCTAGTGAGGGAGACAGGGACACCGGGGAGCTGTTTTTT.

V is TRBV5-6 and J is TRBJ1-6, with TRBD1 matching 10 bases. The germline V gene encodes CDR1 SGHDT and CDR2 YYEEEE. The J segment lost 5 bases and the V segment lost 4 bases, leaving 6 bases of the junction unmatched. The CDR3 runs 16 residues. The CDR3 protein is CASSDQTGGDNSPLHF. In nucleotides, the CDR3 is TGTGCCAGCAGCGATCAGACAGGGGGCGATAATTCACCCCTCCACTTT.

This clonotype came up a few times. This chain links TRBV7-3 with TRBJ2-1; 7 positions agree with TRBD1. Germline lookup yields CDR1 SGHTA and CDR2 FQGTGA. The length of the CDR3 is 16 residues. V was pared by 4 bases and J by 2 bases, with 8 bases of the junction left unmatched. The CDR3 region is CASSSGTAGPYNEQFF. The CDR3 nucleotides are TGTGCCAGCAGCTCGGGGACAGCCGGCCCCTACAATGAGCAGTTCTTC. The full variable domain, completed using reference TRBV7-3 and TRBJ2-1, is GAGVSQTPSNKVTEKGKYVELRCDPISGHTALYWYRQSLGQGPEFLIYFQGTGAADDSGLPNDRFFAVRPEGSVSTLKIQRTERGDSAVYLCASSSGTAGPYNEQFFGPGTRLTVL.

This sequence joins TRBV28 and TRBJ2-7, with D perhaps TRBD2 (6 bases). This CDR3 has 14 residues. Germline V lookup: CDR1 MDHEN, CDR2 SYDVKM. Trimming took off 5 bases at V and 0 bases at J, with 11 bases between the two ends. The CDR3 protein is CASSPETSSYEQYV. The DNA for the CDR3 is TGTGCCAGCAGTCCGGAGACTAGCTCCTACGAGCAGTACGTC.

This clonotype appeared many times. V gene TRBV2 combines with J gene TRBJ1-1; TRBD1 is a possible D gene (6 bases). The germline V and J ends were trimmed by 4 bases and 4 bases, with 10 bases remaining between them. In germline, CDR1 is SNHLY, CDR2 FYNNEI. This CDR3 is 13 amino acids long. The CDR3 sequence: CASSVGAGTEAFF. The CDR3 region has the DNA TGTGCCAGCAGTGTGGGGGCGGGCACTGAAGCTTTCTTT.

The sample holds a few counts of this clonotype. The chain is built from TRBV6-2 or TRBV6-3 and TRBJ2-5, with D hard to call. The V end was cut by 6 bases, the J end by 6 bases, with 20 bases between. The CDR3 has 15 amino acids. Germline V lookup: CDR1 MNHEY, CDR2 SVGEGT. The CDR3 loop is CASSVPGPRYKTQYF. The CDR3 region has the DNA TGTGCCAGCAGCGTCCCTGGGCCCCGCTACAAGACCCAGTACTTC.

The chain has TRBV7-6 and TRBJ1-1, with D perhaps matching TRBD1 (6 bases). Trimming stripped 6 bases from V and 7 bases from J, with 9 bases between. Germline CDR1 and CDR2: SGHVS and FNYEAQ. This CDR3 has 11 residues. DNA of the CDR3: TGTGCCAGCAGGTCGGACAGTGAAGCTTTCTTT. This gives the protein CASRSDSEAFF.

This clonotype was counted a few times. The chain has TRBV5-1 and TRBJ1-1; 8 positions match TRBD1. The germline CDR1 and CDR2 sequences are SGHRS and YFSETQ. The CDR3 spans 14 residues. The junction had 9 bases not matched to a gene; V was cut back by 2 bases and J by 9 bases. CDR3 DNA: TGCGCCAGCAGCTTACGAGACAGGGGTCGAAAAGCTTTCTTT. Translated, it gives CASSLRDRGRKAFF.